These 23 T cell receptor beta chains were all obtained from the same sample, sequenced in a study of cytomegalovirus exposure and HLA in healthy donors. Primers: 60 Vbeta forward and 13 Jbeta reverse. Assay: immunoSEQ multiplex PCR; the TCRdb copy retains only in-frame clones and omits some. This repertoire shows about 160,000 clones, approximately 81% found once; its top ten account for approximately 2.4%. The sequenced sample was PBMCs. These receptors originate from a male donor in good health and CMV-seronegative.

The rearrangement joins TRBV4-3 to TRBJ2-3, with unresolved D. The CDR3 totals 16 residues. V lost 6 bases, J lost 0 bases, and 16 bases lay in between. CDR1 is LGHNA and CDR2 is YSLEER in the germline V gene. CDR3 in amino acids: CASSPGWALSTDTQYF. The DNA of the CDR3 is TGCGCCAGCAGTCCTGGGTGGGCGCTTAGCACAGATACGCAGTATTTT.

For the CDR3, the DNA is TGCGCCAGCAGCCTAGTGGGCGGGGGCACTGAAGCTTTCTTT. This translates into CASSLVGGGTEAFF. The chain is built from TRBV4-3 and TRBJ1-1, with D perhaps matching TRBD1 (5 bases). Germline V gene lookup returns CDR1 LGHNA and CDR2 YSLEER. V lost 4 bases and J 4 bases, leaving 13 bases between the germline ends. The CDR3 sequence is 14 residues long.

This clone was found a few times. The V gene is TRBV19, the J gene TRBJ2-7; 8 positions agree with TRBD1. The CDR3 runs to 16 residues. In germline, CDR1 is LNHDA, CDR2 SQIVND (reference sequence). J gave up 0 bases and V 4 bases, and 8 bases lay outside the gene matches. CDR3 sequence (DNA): TGTGCCAGTAGTAGCGGACAGGGCTCTCCCTCCTACGAGCAGTACTTC. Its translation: CASSSGQGSPSYEQYF.

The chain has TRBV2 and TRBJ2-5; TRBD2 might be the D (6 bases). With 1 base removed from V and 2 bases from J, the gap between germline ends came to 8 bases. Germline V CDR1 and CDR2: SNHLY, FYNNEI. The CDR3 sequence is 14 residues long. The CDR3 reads CASSEGRVQETQYF. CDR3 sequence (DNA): TGTGCCAGCAGTGAAGGGAGGGTTCAAGAGACCCAGTACTTC. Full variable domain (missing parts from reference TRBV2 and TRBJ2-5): EPEVTQTPSHQVTQMGQEVILRCVPISNHLYFYWYRQILGQKVEFLVSFYNNEISEKSEIFDDQFSVERPDGSNFTLKIRSTKLEDSAMYFCASSEGRVQETQYFGPGTRLLVL.

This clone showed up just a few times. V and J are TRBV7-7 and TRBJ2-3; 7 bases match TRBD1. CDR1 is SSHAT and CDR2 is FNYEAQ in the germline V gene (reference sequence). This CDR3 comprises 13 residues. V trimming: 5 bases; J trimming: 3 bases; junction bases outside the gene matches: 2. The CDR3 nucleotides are TGTGCCAGCAGCGGGACAGTGACAGATACGCAGTATTTT. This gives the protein CASSGTVTDTQYF.

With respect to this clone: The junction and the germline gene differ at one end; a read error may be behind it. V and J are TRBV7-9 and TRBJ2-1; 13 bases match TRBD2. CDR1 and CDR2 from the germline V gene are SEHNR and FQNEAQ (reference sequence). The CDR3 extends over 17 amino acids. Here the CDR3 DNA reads TGTTCCAGCAGCTCTACTTCCGGACTAGCGGGAGTGGGTGAGCAGTTCTTC. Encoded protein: CSSSSTSGLAGVGEQFF.

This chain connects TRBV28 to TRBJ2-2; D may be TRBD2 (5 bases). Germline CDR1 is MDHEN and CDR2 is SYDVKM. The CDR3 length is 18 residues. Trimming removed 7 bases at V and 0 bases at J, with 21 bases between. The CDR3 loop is CASTPVIASGANTGELFF. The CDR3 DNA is TGTGCCAGCACCCCCGTCATCGCCAGCGGAGCGAACACCGGGGAGCTGTTTTTT.

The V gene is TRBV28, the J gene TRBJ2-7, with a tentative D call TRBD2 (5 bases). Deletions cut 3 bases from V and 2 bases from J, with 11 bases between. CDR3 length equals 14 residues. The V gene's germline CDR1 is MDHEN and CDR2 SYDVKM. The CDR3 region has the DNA TGTGCCAGCAGTTTCGGGGTACGGCCCTACGAGCAGTACTTC. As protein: CASSFGVRPYEQYF.

CDR3 protein: CASRTRGDSLPYEQYF. The CDR3 coding sequence is TGCGCCAGCAGAACCAGAGGGGACAGCCTCCCCTACGAGCAGTACTTC. The rearrangement uses TRBV5-1 and TRBJ2-7, with TRBD1 identical over 7 bases. The trim removed 5 bases at V and 2 bases at J, leaving 13 bases unmatched. CDR3 size: 16 residues. Per the germline V gene, CDR1 is SGHRS and CDR2 is YFSETQ. Looking up the rest from reference TRBV5-1 and TRBJ2-7 gives the full variable domain: KAGVTQTPRYLIKTRGQQVTLSCSPISGHRSVSWYQQTPGQGLQFLFEYFSETQRNKGNFPGRFSGRQFSNSRSEMNVSTLELGDSALYLCASRTRGDSLPYEQYFGPGTRLTVT.

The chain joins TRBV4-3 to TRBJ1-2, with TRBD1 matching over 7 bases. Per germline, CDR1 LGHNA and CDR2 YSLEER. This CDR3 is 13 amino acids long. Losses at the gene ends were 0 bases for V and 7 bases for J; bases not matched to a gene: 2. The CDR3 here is CASSQEQGFGYTF. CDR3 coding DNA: TGCGCCAGCAGCCAAGAACAGGGGTTTGGCTACACCTTC.

The CDR3: CASSQVPLESSYNSPLHF. Written as DNA, the CDR3 is TGTGCCAGCAGCCAGGTCCCGTTAGAGAGCTCCTATAATTCACCCCTCCACTTT. The rearrangement joins TRBV4-2 to TRBJ1-6; no firm D call. Germline V gene sequence: CDR1 LGHNA, CDR2 YNFKEQ. The CDR3 is 18 residues long. Deletions cut 3 bases from V and 0 bases from J, with 15 bases between.

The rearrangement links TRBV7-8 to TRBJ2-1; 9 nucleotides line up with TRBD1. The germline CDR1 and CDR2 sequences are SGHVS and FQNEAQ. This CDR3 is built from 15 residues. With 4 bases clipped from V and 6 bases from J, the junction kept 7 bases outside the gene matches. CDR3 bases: TGTGCCAGCAGCTCCGCCGGGACAGGGAGCAATGAGCAGTTCTTC. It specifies CASSSAGTGSNEQFF.

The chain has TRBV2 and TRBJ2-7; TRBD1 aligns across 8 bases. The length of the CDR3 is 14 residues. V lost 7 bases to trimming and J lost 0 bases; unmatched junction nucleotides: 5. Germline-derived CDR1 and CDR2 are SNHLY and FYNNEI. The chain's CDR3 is CASNAGQASYEQYF. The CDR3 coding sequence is TGTGCCAGCAACGCGGGACAGGCCTCCTACGAGCAGTACTTC.

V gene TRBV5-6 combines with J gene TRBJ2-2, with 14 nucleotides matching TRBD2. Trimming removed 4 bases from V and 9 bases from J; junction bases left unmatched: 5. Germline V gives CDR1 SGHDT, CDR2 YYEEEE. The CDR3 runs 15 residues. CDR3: CASSRGLAGVRELFF. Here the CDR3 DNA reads TGTGCCAGCAGCAGGGGACTAGCGGGAGTACGGGAGCTGTTTTTT. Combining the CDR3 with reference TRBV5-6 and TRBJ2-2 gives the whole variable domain DAGVTQSPTHLIKTRGQQVTLRCSPKSGHDTVSWYQQALGQGPQFIFQYYEEEERQRGNFPDRFSGHQFPNYSSELNVNALLLGDSALYLCASSRGLAGVRELFFGEGSRLTVL.

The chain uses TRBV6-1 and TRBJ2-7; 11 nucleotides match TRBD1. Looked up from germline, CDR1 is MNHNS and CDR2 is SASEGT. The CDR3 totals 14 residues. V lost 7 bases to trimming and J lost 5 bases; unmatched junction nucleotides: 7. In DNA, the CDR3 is TGTGCCAGCAAGAGGACAGGGGGCTTCAACGAGCAGTACTTC. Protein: CASKRTGGFNEQYF.

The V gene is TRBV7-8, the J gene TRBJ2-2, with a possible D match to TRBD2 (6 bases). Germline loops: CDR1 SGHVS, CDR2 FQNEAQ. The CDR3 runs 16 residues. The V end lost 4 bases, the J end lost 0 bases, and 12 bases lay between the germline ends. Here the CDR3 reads CASSSMTSPNTGELFF. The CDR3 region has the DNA TGTGCCAGCAGCTCAATGACTAGTCCGAACACCGGGGAGCTGTTTTTT.

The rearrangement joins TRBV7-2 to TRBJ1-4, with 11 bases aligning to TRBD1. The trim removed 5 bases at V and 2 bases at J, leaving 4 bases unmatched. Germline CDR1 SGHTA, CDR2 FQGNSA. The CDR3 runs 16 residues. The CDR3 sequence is CASSRTGGATNEKLFF. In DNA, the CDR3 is TGTGCCAGCAGCCGGACAGGGGGCGCGACTAATGAAAAACTGTTTTTT. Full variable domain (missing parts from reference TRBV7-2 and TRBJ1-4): GAGVSQSPSNKVTEKGKDVELRCDPISGHTALYWYRQSLGQGLEFLIYFQGNSAPDKSGLPSDRFSAERTGGSVSTLTIQRTQQEDSAVYLCASSRTGGATNEKLFFGSGTQLSVL.

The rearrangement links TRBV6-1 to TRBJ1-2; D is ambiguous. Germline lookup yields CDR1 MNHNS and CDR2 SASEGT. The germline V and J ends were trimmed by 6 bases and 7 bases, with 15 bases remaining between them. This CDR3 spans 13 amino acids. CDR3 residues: CASRLADGIGYTF. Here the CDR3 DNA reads TGTGCCAGCAGACTCGCGGACGGGATTGGCTACACCTTC.

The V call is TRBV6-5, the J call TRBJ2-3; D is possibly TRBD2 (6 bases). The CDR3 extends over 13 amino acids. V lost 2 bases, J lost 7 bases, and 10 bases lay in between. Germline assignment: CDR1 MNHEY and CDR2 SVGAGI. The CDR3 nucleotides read TGTGCCAGCAGTTACAACGGGGGATATACGCAGTATTTT. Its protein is CASSYNGGYTQYF.

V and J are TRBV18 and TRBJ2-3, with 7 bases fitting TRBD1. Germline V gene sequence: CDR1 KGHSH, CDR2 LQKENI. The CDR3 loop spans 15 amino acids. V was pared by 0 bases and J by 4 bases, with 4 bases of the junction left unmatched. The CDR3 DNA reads TGTGCCAGCTCACCACCGACAGGGCCGGCAGATACGCAGTATTTT. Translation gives CASSPPTGPADTQYF.

CDR3 nucleotide sequence: TGTGCCAGCAGTTTCCGGGGGGCCGGCTACACCTTC. As protein: CASSFRGAGYTF. The V gene is TRBV28, the J gene TRBJ1-2; D perhaps matches TRBD1 (6 bases). The CDR3 runs to 12 residues. Germline CDR1 MDHEN, CDR2 SYDVKM. V was clipped by 3 bases and J by 8 bases, with 10 bases between them.

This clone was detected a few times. The CDR3 reads CASSKLREATEAFF. DNA for the CDR3: TGCGCCAGCAGTAAATTGCGGGAGGCCACTGAAGCTTTCTTT. The chain combines TRBV10-2 with TRBJ1-1; D remains ambiguous. This CDR3 comprises 14 residues. The germline V and J ends were trimmed by 5 bases and 4 bases, with 14 bases remaining between them. The V gene's germline CDR1 is WSHSY and CDR2 SAAADI.

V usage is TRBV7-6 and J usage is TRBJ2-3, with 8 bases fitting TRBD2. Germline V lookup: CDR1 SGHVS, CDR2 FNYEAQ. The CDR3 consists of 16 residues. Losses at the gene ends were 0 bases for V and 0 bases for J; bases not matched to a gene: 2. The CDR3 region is CASSLALAGSTDTQYF. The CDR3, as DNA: TGTGCCAGCAGCTTAGCCCTAGCGGGTAGCACAGATACGCAGTATTTT.